Below, 24 T cell receptor beta chains from the same sample are listed, as sequenced in a study of blood T cell repertoires in COVID-19. Assay used: immunoSEQ multiplex PCR; TCRdb lists only in-frame clones, some missing. Of 55,000 to 65,000 clones detected, about 77% appear once; the ten largest clones hold roughly 23%. Input material: peripheral blood. All receptors come from a human donor in a cohort sampled during active COVID-19.

The J gene is TRBJ2-7, the V gene TRBV6-5; D may be TRBD2 (5 bases). Trimming removed 6 bases from V and 0 bases from J, with 9 bases in between. The CDR3 is made up of 13 amino acids. From germline, CDR1 is MNHEY and CDR2 SVGAGI. CDR3 coding DNA: TGTGCCAGCAGGGAGCGGTTCTCCTACGAGCAGTACTTC. This codes for CASRERFSYEQYF.

This chain connects TRBV20-1 to TRBJ2-1; D may be TRBD2 (5 bases). CDR1 is DFQATT, CDR2 SNEGSKA, per germline (reference sequence). The CDR3 sequence is 11 residues long. V lost 5 bases to trimming and J lost 10 bases, with 12 bases between them. The CDR3 bases are TGCAGTGCTGAACGAGGGCCGGAGCAGTTCTTC. Amino acid sequence: CSAERGPEQFF.

The chain is built from TRBV5-1 and TRBJ2-3; 12 bases are a match to TRBD2. Germline CDR1 SGHRS, CDR2 YFSETQ. Trimming cost V 1 base and J 5 bases; bases outside gene matches: 8. The CDR3 length is 17 residues. The CDR3 DNA reads as TGCGCCAGCAGCTTGTTCCTAGCGGGAGGGTCGAAAGATACGCAGTATTTT. Its translation is CASSLFLAGGSKDTQYF.

This clone has just one count. The CDR3, as DNA: TGTGCCAGCACTGCGGACAGGGGCAATCAGCCCCAGCATTTT. It codes for CASTADRGNQPQHF. This chain joins TRBV2 and TRBJ1-5, with TRBD1 matching over 8 bases. Per germline, CDR1 SNHLY and CDR2 FYNNEI. V lost 7 bases and J lost 2; bases outside the gene matches: 4. The CDR3 is 14 residues long.

The rearrangement uses TRBV2 and TRBJ1-4; 7 bases are shared with TRBD1. The germline gives CDR1 SNHLY, CDR2 FYNNEI. V shed 10 bases and J 8 bases; nucleotides not matched to a gene: 10. This CDR3 has 13 residues. The CDR3 region is CATHRDSQEKLFF. DNA of the CDR3: TGTGCCACCCACCGGGACAGTCAGGAAAAACTGTTTTTT. Complete variable domain (other parts from reference TRBV2 and TRBJ1-4): EPEVTQTPSHQVTQMGQEVILRCVPISNHLYFYWYRQILGQKVEFLVSFYNNEISEKSEIFDDQFSVERPDGSNFTLKIRSTKLEDSAMYFCATHRDSQEKLFFGSGTQLSVL.

The chain recombines TRBV18 with TRBJ1-2, with D tentatively TRBD1 (6 bases). This CDR3 comprises 14 residues. The ends were cut back, 3 bases at V and 4 bases at J, with 12 bases in the middle. The germline CDR1 and CDR2 sequences are KGHSH and LQKENI. The CDR3 sequence is CASSPAGALYGYTF. The CDR3 DNA sequence: TGTGCCAGCTCACCGGCAGGGGCCCTCTATGGCTACACCTTC.

The chain combines TRBV4-1 with TRBJ1-1, with D tentatively TRBD1 (6 bases). Germline V gives CDR1 MGHRA, CDR2 YSYEKL. Trimming took 0 bases from V and 6 from J, leaving 14 bases between them. The CDR3 contains 15 residues. CDR3 region: CASSQEGGARAEAFF. As DNA, the CDR3 is TGCGCCAGCAGCCAAGAAGGGGGAGCGCGGGCTGAAGCTTTCTTT.

CDR3 protein: CASSYSGGHQETQYF. CDR3 in DNA: TGTGCCAGCAGCTACTCGGGGGGCCACCAAGAGACCCAGTACTTC. This chain links TRBV9 with TRBJ2-5; weak D call: TRBD2 (7 bases). The CDR3 spans 15 residues. Germline V gene lookup returns CDR1 SGDLS and CDR2 YYNGEE. Trimming took 4 bases from V and 0 from J, leaving 13 bases between them.

The J gene is TRBJ1-1, the V gene TRBV3-1 (or the pseudogene TRBV3-2); D is unclear. V was cut by 0 bases and J by 6 bases, with 11 bases left in between. Germline V CDR1 and CDR2: LGHDT, YNNKEL (reference sequence). CDR3 size: 14 residues. CDR3 amino acids: CASSQDPRKAEAFF. The CDR3 DNA reads as TGTGCCAGCAGCCAAGACCCCAGGAAGGCTGAAGCTTTCTTT.

This clone counts as medium-sized (0.01 to 0.1%). This CDR3 reads CASSIKGLQKAFF. CDR3 DNA: TGTGCCAGTAGTATAAAGGGACTCCAAAAAGCTTTCTTT. The V and J genes are TRBV19 and TRBJ1-1; D may be TRBD1 (5 bases). Between the trimmed V and J ends, which lost 2 bases and 9 bases, there was a span of 13 bases. The CDR3 has 13 amino acids. Germline V lookup: CDR1 LNHDA, CDR2 SQIVND (reference sequence).

The chain uses TRBV6-1 and TRBJ2-7; D is unresolved. This CDR3 contains 12 residues. Germline V gene lookup returns CDR1 MNHNS and CDR2 SASEGT. Trimming left V 2 bases short and J 1 base short, with 3 bases between. This CDR3 is CASSEHSYEQYF. The CDR3 DNA follows: TGTGCCAGCAGTGAACATTCCTACGAGCAGTACTTC.

The V and J genes are TRBV19 and TRBJ2-3, with D maybe TRBD1 (5 bases). Germline CDR1 is LNHDA and CDR2 is SQIVND (reference sequence). Trimming cost V 7 bases and J 4 bases, with 18 bases left between them. The CDR3 covers 15 residues. CDR3 nucleotides: TGTGCCAGTATGATGGTTCAGGGCTCACCAGATACGCAGTATTTT. This translates into CASMMVQGSPDTQYF.

This clone turned up a few times. The chain recombines TRBV18 with TRBJ2-7; 8 bases match TRBD2. V dropped 4 bases and J dropped 3; count of bases not matched to a gene: 14. This CDR3 contains 17 residues. Germline lookup yields CDR1 KGHSH and CDR2 LQKENI. The CDR3 nucleotides read TGTGCCAGCTCACTGCTCCGAGGGGGTACTAGCGGCTACGAGCAGTACTTC. It yields the protein CASSLLRGGTSGYEQYF.

The chain has TRBV3-1 (or the pseudogene TRBV3-2) and TRBJ2-3, with 9 bases fitting TRBD2. The CDR3 is 15 residues long. Per germline, CDR1 LGHDT and CDR2 YNNKEL (reference sequence). The J segment lost 3 bases and the V segment lost 4 bases, leaving 5 bases of the junction unmatched. CDR3 amino acids: CASSLSGGGTDTQYF. CDR3 in DNA: TGTGCCAGCAGCCTTAGCGGGGGCGGAACAGATACGCAGTATTTT.

The chain joins TRBV5-1 to TRBJ2-1, with D possibly being TRBD2 (6 bases). The V end was cut by 4 bases, the J end by 6 bases, with 11 bases between. Germline assignment: CDR1 SGHRS and CDR2 YFSETQ. CDR3 size: 13 residues. The CDR3 here is CASSLGTANEQFF. As DNA, the CDR3 is TGCGCCAGCAGCCTAGGGACTGCCAATGAGCAGTTCTTC.

The gene calls are TRBV6-5 and TRBJ1-6; D gene unclear. The CDR3 covers 14 residues. CDR1 and CDR2 from the germline V gene are MNHEY and SVGAGI. V lost 4 bases to trimming and J lost 4 bases, with 8 bases between them. The CDR3 DNA follows: TGTGCCAGCAGTTCCTTTTTATATAATTCACCCCTCCACTTT. Translating it yields CASSSFLYNSPLHF.

The chain uses TRBV5-1 and TRBJ2-1, with 7 bases lining up with TRBD2. Trimming at V came to 3 bases and at J to 9 bases, leaving 15 bases not matched to a gene. The V gene's germline CDR1 is SGHRS and CDR2 YFSETQ. There are 16 residues in the CDR3. Here the CDR3 reads CASSWVSGRGLSEQFF. CDR3 coding DNA: TGCGCCAGCAGCTGGGTTAGCGGGCGAGGGCTCAGTGAGCAGTTCTTC.

On this clone: Mismatch with germline at one junction end may stem from a read error. The chain links TRBV3-1 (or the pseudogene TRBV3-2) to TRBJ2-3, with 7 bases identical to TRBD1. This CDR3 contains 12 residues. Germline V gene sequence: CDR1 LGHDT, CDR2 YNNKEL (reference sequence). CDR3 sequence reads: CASSQAQGSAVF. CDR3 coding DNA: TGTGCCAGCAGCCAAGCACAGGGGTCGGCCGTTTTT.

The chain employs TRBV29-1 and TRBJ2-5; 8 nucleotides line up with TRBD2. This CDR3 comprises 14 residues. With V trimmed by 6 bases and J by 5 bases, 11 bases remained unmatched. Germline V CDR1 and CDR2: SQVTM, ANQGSEA. The CDR3 sequence: CSVDTGTRMETQYF. The CDR3 DNA follows: TGCAGCGTGGACACCGGGACTAGAATGGAGACCCAGTACTTC.

This clone was observed a few times. The chain joins TRBV28 to TRBJ2-7; 8 bases are shared with TRBD2. Losses at the gene ends were 5 bases for V and 6 bases for J; bases not matched to a gene: 9. The CDR3 contains 14 residues. CDR1 MDHEN and CDR2 SYDVKM come from the germline V gene. The CDR3 coding sequence is TGTGCCAGCAGTCCCAGCGGGAGCCTCGGCGAGCAGTACTTC. This encodes CASSPSGSLGEQYF.

The chain recombines TRBV2 with TRBJ1-2, with D possibly TRBD1 on 6 matching bases. The germline gives CDR1 SNHLY, CDR2 FYNNEI. Trimming took off 7 bases at V and 5 bases at J, with 11 bases between the two ends. The CDR3 has 12 residues. The CDR3 bases are TGTGCCAGCACCGAGACAGGTTATGGCTACACCTTC. Protein product: CASTETGYGYTF. Looking up the rest from reference TRBV2 and TRBJ1-2 gives the full variable domain: EPEVTQTPSHQVTQMGQEVILRCVPISNHLYFYWYRQILGQKVEFLVSFYNNEISEKSEIFDDQFSVERPDGSNFTLKIRSTKLEDSAMYFCASTETGYGYTFGSGTRLTVV.

The chain employs TRBV12-3 or TRBV12-4 and TRBJ2-7, with D unresolved. Trimming took 8 bases from V and 3 from J, leaving 11 bases between them. The CDR3 has 12 amino acids. CDR3 in DNA: TGTGCCAGCGGGCGTTCTCGCTACGAGCAGTACTTC. Translation gives CASGRSRYEQYF.

The chain links TRBV9 to TRBJ2-3, with TRBD2 as a possible D gene (7 bases). The CDR3 runs to 15 residues. Germline V gene lookup returns CDR1 SGDLS and CDR2 YYNGEE. V was pared by 4 bases and J by 4 bases, with 16 bases between. The CDR3 DNA reads as TGTGCCAGCAGCCCGGGGGGACAAGCAGCAGATACGCAGTATTTT. Its translation: CASSPGGQAADTQYF. The whole variable domain, remainder taken from reference TRBV9 and TRBJ2-3, is DSGVTQTPKHLITATGQRVTLRCSPRSGDLSVYWYQQSLDQGLQFLIQYYNGEERAKGNILERFSAQQFPDLHSELNLSSLELGDSALYFCASSPGGQAADTQYFGPGTRLTVL.

The chain has TRBV12-3 or TRBV12-4 and TRBJ1-1; 7 nucleotides agree with TRBD1. J was trimmed by 6 bases and V by 10 bases; bases with no gene match: 11. This CDR3 region has 13 residues. CDR3 in amino acids: CATEYRGVAEAFF. The CDR3 DNA reads as TGTGCCACGGAGTACAGGGGAGTCGCTGAAGCTTTCTTT.